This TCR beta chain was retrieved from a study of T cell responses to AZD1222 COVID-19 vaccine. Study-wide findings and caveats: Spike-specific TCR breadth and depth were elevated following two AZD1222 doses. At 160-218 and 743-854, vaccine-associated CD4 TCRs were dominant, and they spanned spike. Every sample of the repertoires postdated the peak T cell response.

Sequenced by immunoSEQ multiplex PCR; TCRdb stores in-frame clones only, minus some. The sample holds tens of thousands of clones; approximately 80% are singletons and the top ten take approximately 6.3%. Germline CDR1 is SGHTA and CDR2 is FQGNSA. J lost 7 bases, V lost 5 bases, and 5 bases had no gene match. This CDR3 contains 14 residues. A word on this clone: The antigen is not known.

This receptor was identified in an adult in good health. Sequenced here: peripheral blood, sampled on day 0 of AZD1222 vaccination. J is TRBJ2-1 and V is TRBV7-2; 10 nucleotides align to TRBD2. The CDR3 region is CASSPRLAGNEQFF. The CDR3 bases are TGTGCCAGCAGCCCAAGACTAGCGGGTAATGAGCAGTTCTTC.